The 7 T cell receptor beta chains listed next were all sequenced from one sample in a study of tumor T cells in aggressive B-cell lymphoma. Clones were sequenced by immunoSEQ multiplex PCR, and TCRdb holds only the in-frame ones, with some missing. Of some 7,000 clones in the sample, more than 75% were seen once. Sequencing used tumor tissue. These receptors came from an adult with diffuse large B cell lymphoma.

The V and J genes are TRBV28 and TRBJ1-1; 9 positions agree with TRBD1. This CDR3 has 13 amino acids. The germline V gene has CDR1 MDHEN and CDR2 SYDVKM. Trimming removed 3 bases from V and 8 bases from J; junction bases left unmatched: 4. CDR3 DNA: TGTGCCAGCAGTTTCGGGACAGGGAGGGAAGCTTTCTTT. It is translated as CASSFGTGREAFF.

V gene TRBV23-1 combines with J gene TRBJ1-4, with D tentatively TRBD1 (5 bases). TRBV23-1 is placed among ORFs of uncertain function. This CDR3 has 15 residues. V lost 7 bases to trimming and J lost 0 bases, with 12 bases between them. This chain's CDR3 is CASTRQPATNEKLFF. The CDR3 DNA is TGCGCCAGCACGCGACAGCCCGCAACTAATGAAAAACTGTTTTTT.

For this clone: Other DNA sequences in the sample encode the same CDR3. The J gene is TRBJ1-5, the V gene TRBV6-1, with D possibly matching TRBD1 (6 bases). V gave up 2 bases and J gave up 4 bases, with 12 bases separating them. The CDR3 spans 15 residues. Germline V gene sequence: CDR1 MNHNS, CDR2 SASEGT. The CDR3: CASSETGLDNQPQHF. In nucleotides, the CDR3 is TGTGCCAGCAGTGAAACAGGGTTGGATAATCAGCCCCAGCATTTT.

This rearrangement joins TRBV9 to TRBJ2-5, with a possible D match to TRBD1 (6 bases). The germline gives CDR1 SGDLS, CDR2 YYNGEE. The V end lost 3 bases, the J end lost 11 bases, and 14 bases lay between the germline ends. The CDR3 length is 12 residues. In DNA, the CDR3 is TGTGCCAGCAGCGCGGATGAGGGACAACAGTACTTC. It translates to CASSADEGQQYF.

The chain uses TRBV5-1 and TRBJ1-1; possibly TRBD1 for D (5 bases). CDR1 is SGHRS, CDR2 YFSETQ, per germline. V was trimmed by 0 bases and J by 5 bases, leaving 8 bases between them. The CDR3 covers 13 residues. CDR3 coding DNA: TGCGCCAGCAGCTTGGACGGACAAACTGAAGCTTTCTTT. Translation: CASSLDGQTEAFF.

The chain uses TRBV6-1 and TRBJ2-3; TRBD2 aligns across 14 bases. This CDR3 contains 14 residues. Germline-derived CDR1 and CDR2 are MNHNS and SASEGT. V lost 8 bases, J lost 8 bases, and 6 bases stayed unmatched. CDR3 coding DNA: TGTGCCAGCCAGGGACTAGCGGGAGTTGGTACGCAGTATTTT. Protein sequence: CASQGLAGVGTQYF.

V usage is TRBV5-1 and J usage is TRBJ2-7; 8 bases agree with TRBD2. The germline V gene encodes CDR1 SGHRS and CDR2 YFSETQ. This CDR3 spans 14 amino acids. After removal of 4 bases from V and 3 bases from J, the junction contained 6 bases not matched to a gene. The CDR3 loop is CASSAPGLVYEQYF. Here the CDR3 DNA reads TGCGCCAGCAGCGCGCCGGGACTAGTCTACGAGCAGTACTTC.